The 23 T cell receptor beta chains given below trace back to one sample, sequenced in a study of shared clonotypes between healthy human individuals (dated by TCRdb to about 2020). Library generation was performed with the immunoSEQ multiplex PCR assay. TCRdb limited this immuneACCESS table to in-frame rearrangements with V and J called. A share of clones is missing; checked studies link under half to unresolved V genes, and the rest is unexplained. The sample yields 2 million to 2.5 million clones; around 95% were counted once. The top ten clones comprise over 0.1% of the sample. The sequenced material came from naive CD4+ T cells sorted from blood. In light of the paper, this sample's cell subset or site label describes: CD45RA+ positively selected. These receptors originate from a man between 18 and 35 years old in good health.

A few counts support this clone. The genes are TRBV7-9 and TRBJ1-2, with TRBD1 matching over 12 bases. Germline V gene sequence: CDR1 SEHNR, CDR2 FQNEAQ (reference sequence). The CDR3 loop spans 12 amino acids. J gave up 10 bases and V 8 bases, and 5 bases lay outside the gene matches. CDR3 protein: CASLGQGADYTF. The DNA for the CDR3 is TGTGCCAGCCTGGGACAGGGGGCAGACTACACCTTC.

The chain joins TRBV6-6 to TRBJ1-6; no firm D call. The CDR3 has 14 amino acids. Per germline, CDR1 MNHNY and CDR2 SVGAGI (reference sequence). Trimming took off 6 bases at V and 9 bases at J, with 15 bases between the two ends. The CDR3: CASRRSPDISPLHF. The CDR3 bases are TGTGCCAGCAGAAGATCACCCGACATTTCACCCCTCCACTTT.

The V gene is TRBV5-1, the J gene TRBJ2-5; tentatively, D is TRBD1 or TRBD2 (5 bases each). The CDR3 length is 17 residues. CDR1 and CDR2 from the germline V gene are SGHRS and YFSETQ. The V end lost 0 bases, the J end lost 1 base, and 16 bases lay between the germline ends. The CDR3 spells CASSLGAAFGGQETQYF. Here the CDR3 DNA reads TGCGCCAGCAGCTTGGGGGCCGCGTTTGGGGGCCAAGAGACCCAGTACTTC.

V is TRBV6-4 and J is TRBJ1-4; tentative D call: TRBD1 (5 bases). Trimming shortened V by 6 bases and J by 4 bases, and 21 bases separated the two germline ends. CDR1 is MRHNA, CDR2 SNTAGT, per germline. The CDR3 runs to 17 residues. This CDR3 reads CASRDVQVSQDNEKLFF. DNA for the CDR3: TGTGCCAGCAGAGACGTCCAGGTGTCACAGGATAATGAAAAACTGTTTTTT.

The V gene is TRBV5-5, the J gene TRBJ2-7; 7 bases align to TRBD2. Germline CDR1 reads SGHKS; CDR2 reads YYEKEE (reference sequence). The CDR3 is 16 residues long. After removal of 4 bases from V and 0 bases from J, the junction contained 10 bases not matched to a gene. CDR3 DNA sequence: TGTGCCAGCAGCGTACGGGGGGTCGCGAGCTCCTACGAGCAGTACTTC. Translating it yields CASSVRGVASSYEQYF.

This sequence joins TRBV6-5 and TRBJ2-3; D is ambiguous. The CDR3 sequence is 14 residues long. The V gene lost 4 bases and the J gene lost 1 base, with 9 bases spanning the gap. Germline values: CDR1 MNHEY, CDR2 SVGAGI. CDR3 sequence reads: CASSSSVGTDTQYF. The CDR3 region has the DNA TGTGCCAGCAGTTCCTCCGTTGGCACAGATACGCAGTATTTT.

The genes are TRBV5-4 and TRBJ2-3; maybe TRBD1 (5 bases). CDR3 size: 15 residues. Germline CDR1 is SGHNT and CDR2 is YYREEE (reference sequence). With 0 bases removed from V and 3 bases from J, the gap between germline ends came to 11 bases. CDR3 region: CASSLVGRATDTQYF. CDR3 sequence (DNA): TGTGCCAGCAGCTTGGTTGGCAGGGCAACAGATACGCAGTATTTT.

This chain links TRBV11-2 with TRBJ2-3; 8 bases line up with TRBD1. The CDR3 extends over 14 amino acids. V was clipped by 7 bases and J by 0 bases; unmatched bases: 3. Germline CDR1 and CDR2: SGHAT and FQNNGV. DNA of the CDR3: TGTGCCAGCACCCGACAGGGGAGCACAGATACGCAGTATTTT. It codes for CASTRQGSTDTQYF.

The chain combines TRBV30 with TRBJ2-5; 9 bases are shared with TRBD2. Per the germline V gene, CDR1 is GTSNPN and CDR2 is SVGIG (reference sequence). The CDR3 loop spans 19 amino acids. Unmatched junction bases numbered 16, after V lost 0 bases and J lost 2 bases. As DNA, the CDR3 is TGTGCCTGGAGTGTACCTGGGGTTAGCGGGAGAGGAAAACAAGAGACCCAGTACTTC. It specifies CAWSVPGVSGRGKQETQYF. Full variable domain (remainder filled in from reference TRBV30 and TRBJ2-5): SQTIHQWPATLVQPVGSPLSLECTVEGTSNPNLYWYRQAAGRGLQLLFYSVGIGQISSEVPQNLSASRPQDRQFILSSKKLLLSDSGFYLCAWSVPGVSGRGKQETQYFGPGTRLLVL.

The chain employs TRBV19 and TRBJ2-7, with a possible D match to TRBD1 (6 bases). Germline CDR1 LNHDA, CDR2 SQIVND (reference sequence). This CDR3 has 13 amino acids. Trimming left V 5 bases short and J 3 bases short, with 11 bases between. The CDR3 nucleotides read TGTGCCAGTAGTCCGCAGGGGTTCTACGAGCAGTACTTC. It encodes CASSPQGFYEQYF.

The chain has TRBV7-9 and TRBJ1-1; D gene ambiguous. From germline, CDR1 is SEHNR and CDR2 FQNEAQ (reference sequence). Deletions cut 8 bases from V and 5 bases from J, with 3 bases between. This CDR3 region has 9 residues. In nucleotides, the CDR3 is TGTGCCAGCCGGACTGAAGCTTTCTTT. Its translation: CASRTEAFF.

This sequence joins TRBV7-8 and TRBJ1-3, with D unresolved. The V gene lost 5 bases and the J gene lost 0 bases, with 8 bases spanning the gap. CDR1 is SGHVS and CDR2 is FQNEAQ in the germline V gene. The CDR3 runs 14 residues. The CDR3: CASSLQVSGNTIYF. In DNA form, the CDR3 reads TGTGCCAGCAGCCTCCAGGTCTCTGGAAACACCATATATTTT.

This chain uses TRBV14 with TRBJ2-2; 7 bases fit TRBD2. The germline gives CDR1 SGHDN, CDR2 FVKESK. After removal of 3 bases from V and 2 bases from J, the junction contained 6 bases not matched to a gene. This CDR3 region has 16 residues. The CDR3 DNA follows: TGTGCCAGCAGCCAGGCCGGGAGGAAAAACACCGGGGAGCTGTTTTTT. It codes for CASSQAGRKNTGELFF. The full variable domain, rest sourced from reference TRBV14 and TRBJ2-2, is EAGVTQFPSHSVIEKGQTVTLRCDPISGHDNLYWYRRVMGKEIKFLLHFVKESKQDESGMPNNRFLAERTGGTYSTLKVQPAELEDSGVYFCASSQAGRKNTGELFFGEGSRLTVL.

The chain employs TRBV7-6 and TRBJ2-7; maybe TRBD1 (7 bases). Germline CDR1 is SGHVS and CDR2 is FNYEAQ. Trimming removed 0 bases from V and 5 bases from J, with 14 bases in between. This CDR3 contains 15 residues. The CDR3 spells CASSLARQGGNEQYF. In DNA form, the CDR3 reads TGTGCCAGCAGCTTAGCTCGGCAGGGGGGAAACGAGCAGTACTTC.

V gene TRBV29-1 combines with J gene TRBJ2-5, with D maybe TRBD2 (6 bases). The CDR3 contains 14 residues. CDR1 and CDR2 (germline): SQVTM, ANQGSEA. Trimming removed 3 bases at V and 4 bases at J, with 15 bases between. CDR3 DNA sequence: TGCAGCGTTGATCGGACTATTTCTCGAGAGACCCAGTACTTC. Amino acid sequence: CSVDRTISRETQYF.

CDR3 sequence: CASSPVAGGPDTQYF. CDR3 nucleotide sequence: TGTGCCAGTAGTCCGGTAGCGGGAGGGCCGGATACGCAGTATTTT. V is TRBV19 and J is TRBJ2-3; 11 bases agree with TRBD2. J lost 6 bases, V lost 5 bases, and 7 bases had no gene match. Germline-derived CDR1 and CDR2 are LNHDA and SQIVND (reference sequence). This CDR3 spans 15 amino acids.

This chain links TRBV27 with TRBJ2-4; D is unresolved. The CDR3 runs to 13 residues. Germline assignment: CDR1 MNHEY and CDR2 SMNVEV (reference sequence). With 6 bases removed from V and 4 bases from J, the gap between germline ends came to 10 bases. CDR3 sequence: CASSSAVKNIQYF. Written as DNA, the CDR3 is TGTGCCAGCAGCTCGGCTGTAAAAAACATTCAGTACTTC.

The CDR3 sequence: CASTSGSTDTQYF. CDR3 sequence (DNA): TGTGCCAGTACTAGCGGTTCAACAGATACGCAGTATTTT. This chain uses TRBV19 with TRBJ2-3; 7 positions agree with TRBD2. This CDR3 has 13 residues. Germline CDR1 reads LNHDA; CDR2 reads SQIVND (reference sequence). V shed 7 bases, J shed 3 bases, and the junction held 4 bases outside the gene matches. Based on the CDR3 plus reference TRBV19 and TRBJ2-3, the full variable domain is DGGITQSPKYLFRKEGQNVTLSCEQNLNHDAMYWYRQDPGQGLRLIYYSQIVNDFQKGDIAEGYSVSREKKESFPLTVTSAQKNPTAFYLCASTSGSTDTQYFGPGTRLTVL.

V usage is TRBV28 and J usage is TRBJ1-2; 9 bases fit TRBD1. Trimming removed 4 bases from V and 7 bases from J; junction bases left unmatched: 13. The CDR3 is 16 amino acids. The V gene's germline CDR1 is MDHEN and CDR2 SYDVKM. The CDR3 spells CASSSIYRDRDVGYTF. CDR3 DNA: TGTGCCAGCAGTTCAATATACCGGGACAGGGATGTTGGCTACACCTTC.

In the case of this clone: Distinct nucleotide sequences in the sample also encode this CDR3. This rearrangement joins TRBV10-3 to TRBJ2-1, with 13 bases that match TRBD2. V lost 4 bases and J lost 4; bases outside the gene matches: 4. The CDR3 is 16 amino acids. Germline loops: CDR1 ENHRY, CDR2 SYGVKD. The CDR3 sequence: CAISGTSGGGYNEQFF. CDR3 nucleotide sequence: TGTGCCATCAGTGGGACTAGCGGGGGCGGATACAATGAGCAGTTCTTC.

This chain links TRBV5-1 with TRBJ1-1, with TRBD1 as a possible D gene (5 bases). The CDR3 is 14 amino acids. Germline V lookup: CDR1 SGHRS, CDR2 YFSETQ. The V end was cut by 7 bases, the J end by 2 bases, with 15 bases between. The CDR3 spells CASGTGTLNTEAFF. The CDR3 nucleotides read TGCGCCAGCGGAACCGGGACGCTTAACACTGAAGCTTTCTTT.

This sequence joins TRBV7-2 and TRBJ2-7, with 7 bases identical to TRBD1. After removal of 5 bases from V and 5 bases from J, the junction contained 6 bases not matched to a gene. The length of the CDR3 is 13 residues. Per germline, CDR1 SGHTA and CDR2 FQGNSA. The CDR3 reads CASSVKQGNEQYF. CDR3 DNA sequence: TGTGCCAGCAGCGTAAAACAGGGGAACGAGCAGTACTTC. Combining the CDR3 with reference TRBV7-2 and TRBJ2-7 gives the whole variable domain GAGVSQSPSNKVTEKGKDVELRCDPISGHTALYWYRQSLGQGLEFLIYFQGNSAPDKSGLPSDRFSAERTGGSVSTLTIQRTQQEDSAVYLCASSVKQGNEQYFGPGTRLTVT.

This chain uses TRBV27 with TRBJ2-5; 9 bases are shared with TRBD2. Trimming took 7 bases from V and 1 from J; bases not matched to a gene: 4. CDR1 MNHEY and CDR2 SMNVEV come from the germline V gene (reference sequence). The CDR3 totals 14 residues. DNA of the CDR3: TGTGCCAGCACCAGTAGCGGGGGCCAAGAGACCCAGTACTTC. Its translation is CASTSSGGQETQYF.